This T cell receptor beta chain was obtained from a study of cytomegalovirus exposure and HLA in healthy donors. Primers included in the PCR were 60 Vbeta and 13 Jbeta primers. Data came from immunoSEQ multiplex PCR; TCRdb stores just in-frame clones and leaves some out. This sample has 150,000 to 200,000 clones; around 80% occur once, and the top ten carry around 4.8%. The study's findings and limits: Reports showed the classifier diagnosing cytomegalovirus status with high specificity and sensitivity.

Regarding this clone: Its specificity is unknown.

Material: PBMCs. This TCR derives from a man aged 18 to 30 in good health and CMV-seronegative.

The CDR3 is CAISGGTGGPDTQYF. The CDR3, as DNA: TGTGCCATCAGTGGCGGGACAGGGGGCCCAGATACGCAGTATTTT. The gene calls are TRBV10-3 and TRBJ2-3; TRBD1 aligns across 12 bases. V dropped 4 bases and J dropped 4; count of bases not matched to a gene: 3. Germline-derived CDR1 and CDR2 are ENHRY and SYGVKD. The CDR3 contains 15 residues.